The clone carrying this T cell receptor (beta chain) occurred a few times. Uncontrolled infection, other autoimmune disease, pregnancy or lactation barred patients from enrollment. The PBMCs were taken from approximately 9.7 ml of fresh peripheral blood. TCR beta CDR3 sequences were amplified from RNA transcripts. The primer set for the first-round RT-PCR of the TCR CDR3 was HTBI. Via MiXCR, TCRdb re-called the multiplex PCR reads, giving one row per CDR3 protein. The table includes about 760,000 distinct CDR3 sequences, roughly a third detected once. V was pared by 5 bases and J by 6 bases, with 7 bases of the junction left unmatched. The length of the CDR3 is 15 residues. Germline loops: CDR1 MGHDK, CDR2 SYGVNS. The data stem from a study of T cells in Graves' hyperthyroidism and ophthalmopathy.

Specimen: blood. The rearrangement links TRBV25-1 to TRBJ1-6; 7 bases match TRBD1. The sequence came from a woman in her forties with Graves' hyperthyroidism. The CDR3 sequence is CASSQRTGPNSPLHF. The CDR3 nucleotides read TGTGCCAGCAGTCAGAGGACAGGCCCTAATTCACCCCTCCACTTT. Full variable domain (rest looked up from reference TRBV25-1 and TRBJ1-6): EADIYQTPRYLVIGTGKKITLECSQTMGHDKMYWYQQDPGMELHLIHYSYGVNSTEKGDLSSESTVSRIRTEHFPLTLESARPSHTSQYLCASSQRTGPNSPLHFGNGTRLTVT.